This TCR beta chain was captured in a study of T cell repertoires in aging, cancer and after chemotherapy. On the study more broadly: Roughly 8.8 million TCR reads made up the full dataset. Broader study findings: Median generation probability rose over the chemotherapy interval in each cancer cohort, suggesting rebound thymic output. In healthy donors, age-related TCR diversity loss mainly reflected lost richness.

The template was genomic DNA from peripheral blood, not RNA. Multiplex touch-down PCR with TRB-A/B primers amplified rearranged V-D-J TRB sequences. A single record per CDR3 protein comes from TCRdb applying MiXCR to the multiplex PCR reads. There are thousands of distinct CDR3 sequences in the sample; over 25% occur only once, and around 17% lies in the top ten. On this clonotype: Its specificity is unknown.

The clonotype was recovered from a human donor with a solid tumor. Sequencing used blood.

Here the CDR3 DNA reads TGCAGTGCCGGAGCGGGGGGCCTATTGGGGGATGAGCAGTTCTTC. Residues: CSAGAGGLLGDEQFF. This chain links TRBV20-1 with TRBJ2-1, with 9 positions matching TRBD2. This CDR3 contains 15 residues. The V gene end was trimmed by 6 bases and the J gene end by 8 bases; junction bases not matched to a gene: 14. Germline CDR1 is DFQATT and CDR2 is SNEGSKA (reference sequence).